The rows below give T cell receptor beta chains drawn from one sample of a study of regulatory T cells in long-lasting Graves disease. TCRdb recomputed calls from the multiplex PCR reads with MiXCR, one row per CDR3 protein. The sample has approximately 440,000 distinct CDR3 sequences; 23% are singletons. Source: peripheral blood mononuclear cells (PBMCs), taken when the disease was refractory, from a patient treated with antithyroid drugs. These receptors all come from a female donor with Graves disease. Each CDR3 is given with its conserved first and last residue. D genes are given only for firm matches. Clone size, where shown, is once, few, many, or a class for clones that have expanded.

clone size: many; J gene: TRBJ1-6; V gene: TRBV6-5; D gene: NA; CDR3 DNA: TGTGCCAGCAGTTACCGGACACGGACCTCCTATAATTCACCCCTCCACTTT; CDR3 protein: CASSYRTRTSYNSPLHF
clone size: few; J gene: TRBJ1-1; V gene: TRBV9; D gene: NA; CDR3 DNA: TGTGCCAGCAGCCTACAGGATCTCGGGCGGACAAACACTGAAGCTTTCTTT; CDR3 protein: CASSLQDLGRTNTEAFF
clone size: once; J gene: TRBJ2-7; V gene: TRBV13; D gene: NA; CDR3 DNA: TGTGCCAGCCAGAGTTCCGTAACTTACGAGCAGTACTTC; CDR3 protein: CASQSSVTYEQYF
clone size: many; J gene: TRBJ2-4; V gene: TRBV7-8; D gene: NA; CDR3 DNA: TGTGCCAGCAGCCAGGGACGGACCAAAGCCTACATTCAGTACTTC; CDR3 protein: CASSQGRTKAYIQYF
clone size: few; J gene: TRBJ1-2; V gene: TRBV4-3; D gene: TRBD1; CDR3 DNA: TGCGCCAGCAGCCAACTACAGGGGGCGATACCCTATGGCTACACCTTC; CDR3 protein: CASSQLQGAIPYGYTF
clone size: many; J gene: TRBJ1-2; V gene: TRBV28; D gene: NA; CDR3 DNA: TGTGCCAGCAGCCACGGGGAGGGAAGCTATGGCTACACCTTC; CDR3 protein: CASSHGEGSYGYTF
clone size: few; J gene: TRBJ1-4; V gene: TRBV7-6; D gene: NA; CDR3 DNA: TGTGCCAGCAGCGAGCTTAGTAGGGGCAGGGGAGTACGCGAAAAACTGTTTTTT; CDR3 protein: CASSELSRGRGVREKLFF
clone size: many; J gene: TRBJ1-1; V gene: TRBV28; D gene: NA; CDR3 DNA: TGTGCCAGCAGTCCGCACCCCAGGCCTGAAGCTTTCTTT; CDR3 protein: CASSPHPRPEAFF
clone size: many; J gene: TRBJ2-5; V gene: TRBV27; D gene: TRBD1; CDR3 DNA: TGTGCCAGCAGTCGGGACAGGGGGGAGACCCAGTACTTC; CDR3 protein: CASSRDRGETQYF
clone size: many; J gene: TRBJ1-1; V gene: TRBV27; D gene: NA; CDR3 DNA: TGTGCCAGCAGCCCCCCCACAGGGTTCGGCACTGAAGCTTTCTTT; CDR3 protein: CASSPPTGFGTEAFF
clone size: many; J gene: TRBJ2-5; V gene: TRBV11-2; D gene: NA; CDR3 DNA: TGTGCCAGCAGCTCATTTCACGGAACCCAAGAGACCCAGTACTTC; CDR3 protein: CASSSFHGTQETQYF
clone size: few; J gene: TRBJ2-2; V gene: TRBV24-1; D gene: NA; CDR3 DNA: TGTGCCACCGGGGGCGGCGCGAACACCGGGGAGCTGTTTTTT; CDR3 protein: CATGGGANTGELFF
clone size: NA; J gene: TRBJ2-7; V gene: TRBV6-2/TRBV6-3; D gene: NA; CDR3 DNA: TGTGCCAGCAGTGGCGGACAGATCTACGAGCAGTACTTC; CDR3 protein: CASSGGQIYEQYF
clone size: NA; J gene: TRBJ2-5; V gene: TRBV7-2; D gene: TRBD2; CDR3 DNA: TGTGCCAGCAGCATAGGACTAGCGGGAGAGACCCAGTACTTC; CDR3 protein: CASSIGLAGETQYF
clone size: few; J gene: TRBJ2-7; V gene: TRBV18; D gene: NA; CDR3 DNA: TGTGCCAGCTCACCACTTAGGGTCTACGAGCAGTACTTC; CDR3 protein: CASSPLRVYEQYF
clone size: NA; J gene: TRBJ2-7; V gene: TRBV9; D gene: NA; CDR3 DNA: TGTGCCAGCAGCGTGTCTGGGTTGCCCTACGAGCAGTACTTC; CDR3 protein: CASSVSGLPYEQYF
clone size: NA; J gene: TRBJ2-1; V gene: TRBV24-1; D gene: NA; CDR3 DNA: TGTGCCACCAGTGCTCCAGAGGAGTCATACCACAATGAGCAGTTCTTC; CDR3 protein: CATSAPEESYHNEQFF
clone size: NA; J gene: TRBJ2-2; V gene: TRBV5-1; D gene: NA; CDR3 DNA: TGCGCCAGCAATCCTTCTGGCGGGAACACCGGGGAGCTGTTTTTT; CDR3 protein: CASNPSGGNTGELFF
clone size: NA; J gene: TRBJ2-2; V gene: TRBV6-1; D gene: NA; CDR3 DNA: TGTGCCAGCAGTGACCGGCAGGGGTTTGCAACCGGGGAGCTGTTTTTT; CDR3 protein: CASSDRQGFATGELFF
clone size: NA; J gene: TRBJ2-5; V gene: TRBV14; D gene: NA; CDR3 DNA: TGTGCCAGCAGCCAAGTCCAGGGGCAGCAAGAGACCCAGTACTTC; CDR3 protein: CASSQVQGQQETQYF
clone size: many; J gene: TRBJ2-5; V gene: TRBV24-1; D gene: TRBD1; CDR3 DNA: TGTGCCACCAGTGCCGAAAACAGGGGGGATGACCAAGAGACCCAGTACTTC; CDR3 protein: CATSAENRGDDQETQYF
clone size: NA; J gene: TRBJ2-7; V gene: TRBV20-1; D gene: TRBD2; CDR3 DNA: TGCAGTGCTAGTTCCATAGCGGGAGCAAGTTACGAGCAGTACTTC; CDR3 protein: CSASSIAGASYEQYF
clone size: NA; J gene: TRBJ2-5; V gene: TRBV20-1; D gene: NA; CDR3 DNA: TGCAGTGCTAGAGATTTCAGGGCAGAGACCCAGTACTTC; CDR3 protein: CSARDFRAETQYF
clone size: many; J gene: TRBJ2-5; V gene: TRBV12-3/TRBV12-4; D gene: TRBD2; CDR3 DNA: TGTGCCAGCAACACCGGACTAGCGGGACGGGAGACCCAGTACTTC; CDR3 protein: CASNTGLAGRETQYF
clone size: few; J gene: TRBJ2-1; V gene: TRBV29-1; D gene: NA; CDR3 DNA: TGCAGCGTTGAAGGGGTCGGGGTTCGCTACAATGAGCAGTTCTTC; CDR3 protein: CSVEGVGVRYNEQFF
clone size: NA; J gene: TRBJ1-4; V gene: TRBV5-1; D gene: NA; CDR3 DNA: TGCGCCAGCAGATCCCAGGAAAATGAAAAACTGTTTTTT; CDR3 protein: CASRSQENEKLFF
clone size: NA; J gene: TRBJ1-1; V gene: TRBV7-2; D gene: NA; CDR3 DNA: TGTGCCAGCAGCTCCCTACAGGGTAACACTGAAGCTTTCTTT; CDR3 protein: CASSSLQGNTEAFF
clone size: NA; J gene: TRBJ1-2; V gene: TRBV6-1; D gene: NA; CDR3 DNA: TGTGCCAGCACCGACTTTACCCATAACTATGGCTACACCTTC; CDR3 protein: CASTDFTHNYGYTF
clone size: NA; J gene: TRBJ1-2; V gene: TRBV4-2; D gene: TRBD1; CDR3 DNA: TGTGCCAGCAGCCAGGGGACAGGACCTCAATATGGCTACACCTTC; CDR3 protein: CASSQGTGPQYGYTF
clone size: few; J gene: TRBJ2-3; V gene: TRBV7-9; D gene: TRBD2; CDR3 DNA: TGTGCCAGCAGCCGGTCCCTAGCGGGATCCACAGATACGCAGTATTTT; CDR3 protein: CASSRSLAGSTDTQYF
clone size: NA; J gene: TRBJ2-2; V gene: TRBV7-2; D gene: NA; CDR3 DNA: TGTGCCAGCAGCATCCTACTAGTTCACGGGGAGCTGTTTTTT; CDR3 protein: CASSILLVHGELFF
clone size: NA; J gene: TRBJ2-3; V gene: TRBV20-1; D gene: TRBD2; CDR3 DNA: TGCAGTGCTAGAGCACTAGCGGGAAGCACAGATACGCAGTATTTT; CDR3 protein: CSARALAGSTDTQYF
clone size: few; J gene: TRBJ2-1; V gene: TRBV28; D gene: TRBD1; CDR3 DNA: TGTGCCAGCCGGGGACAGGGACGGTACAATGAGCAGTTCTTC; CDR3 protein: CASRGQGRYNEQFF
clone size: NA; J gene: TRBJ2-7; V gene: TRBV28; D gene: TRBD2; CDR3 DNA: TGTGCCAGCGGCGGGGGGGGGGCGCGGGAATCCGCAGCTGACTTCTACGAGCAGTACTTC; CDR3 protein: CASGGGGARESAADFYEQYF
clone size: NA; J gene: TRBJ2-7; V gene: TRBV28; D gene: NA; CDR3 DNA: TGTGCCAGCAGTCTACCGGGCGACTCCTACGAGCAGTACTTC; CDR3 protein: CASSLPGDSYEQYF
clone size: many; J gene: TRBJ2-1; V gene: TRBV5-6; D gene: NA; CDR3 DNA: TGTGCCAGCAGCTTGGGCCAGGGGAACTCCTACAATGAGCAGTTCTTC; CDR3 protein: CASSLGQGNSYNEQFF
clone size: many; J gene: TRBJ1-2; V gene: TRBV20-1; D gene: NA; CDR3 DNA: TGCAGTGCAGCAGGGTTACAAGACAGCTATGGCTACACCTTC; CDR3 protein: CSAAGLQDSYGYTF
clone size: few; J gene: TRBJ2-7; V gene: TRBV29-1; D gene: TRBD1; CDR3 DNA: TGCAGCGCCCTGACAGGGGTGGGGTCCTACGAGCAGTACTTC; CDR3 protein: CSALTGVGSYEQYF
clone size: NA; J gene: TRBJ1-2; V gene: TRBV29-1; D gene: TRBD1; CDR3 DNA: TGCAGCGTTGAGTCACAGGGGGCGTCCGGCTACACCTTC; CDR3 protein: CSVESQGASGYTF
clone size: NA; J gene: TRBJ2-2; V gene: TRBV29-1; D gene: NA; CDR3 DNA: TGCAGCGTTGCGGTTATAGGGGGAATCGGGGAGCTGTTTTTT; CDR3 protein: CSVAVIGGIGELFF
clone size: few; J gene: TRBJ1-2; V gene: TRBV6-5; D gene: NA; CDR3 DNA: TGTGCCAGCAGTTACCCCGTTGACGGGGGGCGCACGGAGTATGGCTACACCTTC; CDR3 protein: CASSYPVDGGRTEYGYTF
clone size: few; J gene: TRBJ2-4; V gene: TRBV7-9; D gene: TRBD2; CDR3 DNA: TGTGCCAGCAGCTTAGTGGGGAGGGGAGCCAAAAACATTCAGTACTTC; CDR3 protein: CASSLVGRGAKNIQYF
clone size: NA; J gene: TRBJ2-5; V gene: TRBV19; D gene: NA; CDR3 DNA: TGTGCCAGTAGTCCTCCCGGTTGGGAACAAGAGACCCAGTACTTC; CDR3 protein: CASSPPGWEQETQYF
clone size: NA; J gene: TRBJ1-2; V gene: TRBV11-2; D gene: NA; CDR3 DNA: TGTGCCAGCAGCTTAGTTCAGGGATACTTCGAATACACCTTC; CDR3 protein: CASSLVQGYFEYTF
clone size: NA; J gene: TRBJ2-7; V gene: TRBV7-3; D gene: NA; CDR3 DNA: TGTGCCAGCAGCGAAACAGCTACCTACGAGCAGTACTTC; CDR3 protein: CASSETATYEQYF
clone size: few; J gene: TRBJ1-5; V gene: TRBV2; D gene: NA; CDR3 DNA: TGTGCCACCGGAGACAGCCCGGGGGGCAATCAGCCCCAGCATTTT; CDR3 protein: CATGDSPGGNQPQHF
clone size: NA; J gene: TRBJ1-1; V gene: TRBV12-3/TRBV12-4; D gene: TRBD1; CDR3 DNA: TGTGCCAGCAGTTTAATTGAGGGACAGGGTGAAGCTTTCTTT; CDR3 protein: CASSLIEGQGEAFF
clone size: few; J gene: TRBJ1-5; V gene: TRBV29-1; D gene: NA; CDR3 DNA: TGCAGCGCCAGGAGGGGGGAAGGACAGCCCCAGCATTTT; CDR3 protein: CSARRGEGQPQHF
clone size: few; J gene: TRBJ2-1; V gene: TRBV15; D gene: NA; CDR3 DNA: TGTGCCACCAGCAGAGATCTCAGAAGCTCCTACAATGAGCAGTTCTTC; CDR3 protein: CATSRDLRSSYNEQFF
clone size: NA; J gene: TRBJ2-7; V gene: TRBV7-9; D gene: NA; CDR3 DNA: TGTGCCAGCACTCGTGGGGCAGCCGAATCCTACGAGCAGTACTTC; CDR3 protein: CASTRGAAESYEQYF
clone size: many; J gene: TRBJ1-6; V gene: TRBV2; D gene: NA; CDR3 DNA: TGTGCCAGCAGTGGAGAAGGGGCAGGGAAATCACCCCTCCACTTT; CDR3 protein: CASSGEGAGKSPLHF
clone size: few; J gene: TRBJ1-6; V gene: TRBV19; D gene: NA; CDR3 DNA: TGTGCCAGTAGTACCGAAGGGGCCCTCCACTTT; CDR3 protein: CASSTEGALHF